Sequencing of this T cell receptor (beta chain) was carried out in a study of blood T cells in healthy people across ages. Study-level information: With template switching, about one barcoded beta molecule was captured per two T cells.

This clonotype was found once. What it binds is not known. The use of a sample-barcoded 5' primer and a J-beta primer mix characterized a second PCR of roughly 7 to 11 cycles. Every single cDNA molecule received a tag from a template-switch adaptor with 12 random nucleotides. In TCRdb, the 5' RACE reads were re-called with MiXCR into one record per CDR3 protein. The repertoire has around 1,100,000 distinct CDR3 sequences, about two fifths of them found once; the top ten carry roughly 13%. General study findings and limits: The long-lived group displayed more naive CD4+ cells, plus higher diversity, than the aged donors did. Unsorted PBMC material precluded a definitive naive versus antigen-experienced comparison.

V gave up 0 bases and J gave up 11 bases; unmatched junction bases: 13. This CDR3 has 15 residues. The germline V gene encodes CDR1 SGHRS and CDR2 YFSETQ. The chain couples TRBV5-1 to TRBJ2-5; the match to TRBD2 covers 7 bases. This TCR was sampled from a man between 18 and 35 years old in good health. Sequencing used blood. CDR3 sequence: CASSLGRGRGDEQYF. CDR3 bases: TGCGCCAGCAGCTTGGGGCGGGGGAGAGGCGATGAGCAGTACTTC.